Below, 13 T cell receptor beta chains from the same sample are listed, as sequenced in a study of T cell changes during pregnancy in multiple sclerosis. Assay: immunoSEQ multiplex PCR; the TCRdb copy retains only in-frame clones and omits some. Of about 26,000 clones listed, roughly nine tenths are singletons. The source material was CD8+ T cells from peripheral blood mononuclear cells, sampled in the second trimester of pregnancy. Every receptor here comes from a female donor with multiple sclerosis, enrolled in a pregnancy study.

This chain uses TRBV6-5 with TRBJ2-7; TRBD2 matches at 8 bases. The CDR3 is 15 amino acids. Germline V gene sequence: CDR1 MNHEY, CDR2 SVGAGI. J was trimmed by 3 bases and V by 0 bases; bases with no gene match: 4. The CDR3 loop is CASSYSTSANYEQYF. The CDR3 bases are TGTGCCAGCAGTTACTCGACTAGCGCAAACTACGAGCAGTACTTC.

V gene TRBV27 combines with J gene TRBJ1-4; the D is unclear. CDR1 and CDR2 (germline): MNHEY, SMNVEV (reference sequence). The CDR3 has 14 residues. Trimming stripped 7 bases from V and 8 bases from J, with 17 bases between. CDR3 residues: CASTPTGGREKLFF. The CDR3 DNA sequence: TGTGCCAGCACCCCCACGGGAGGGCGGGAAAAACTGTTTTTT.

This chain joins TRBV4-1 and TRBJ2-1; TRBD2 agrees at 9 bases. The germline CDR1 and CDR2 sequences are MGHRA and YSYEKL. This CDR3 comprises 17 residues. The V and J ends lost 4 bases and 2 bases, in that order; junction bases with no gene match: 9. CDR3 DNA: TGCGCCAGCAGCCGGGAGCCCGCGGGAGGGCCCTACAATGAGCAGTTCTTC. It encodes CASSREPAGGPYNEQFF.

Written as DNA, the CDR3 is TGTGCCAGCAGCTTTATAATATTTCCCCCCTACGAGCAGTACTTC. It specifies CASSFIIFPPYEQYF. The chain joins TRBV7-9 to TRBJ2-7; D is unresolved. Germline V lookup: CDR1 SEHNR, CDR2 FQNEAQ (reference sequence). The CDR3 has 15 residues. V lost 3 bases to trimming and J lost 2 bases, with 14 bases between them.

The V call is TRBV11-2, the J call TRBJ2-3; 13 bases line up with TRBD2. The CDR3 sequence is 19 residues long. With V trimmed by 1 base and J by 2 bases, 9 bases remained unmatched. Per germline, CDR1 SGHAT and CDR2 FQNNGV. Written as DNA, the CDR3 is TGTGCCAGCAGCTTAGGTTGGACTAGCGGGAGTTCCTTCACAGATACGCAGTATTTT. It specifies CASSLGWTSGSSFTDTQYF. The variable domain in full, with the rest retrieved from reference TRBV11-2 and TRBJ2-3, is EAGVAQSPRYKIIEKRQSVAFWCNPISGHATLYWYQQILGQGPKLLIQFQNNGVVDDSQLPKDRFSAERLKGVDSTLKIQPAKLEDSAVYLCASSLGWTSGSSFTDTQYFGPGTRLTVL.

The V call is TRBV7-9, the J call TRBJ2-5, with 7 bases aligning to TRBD1. This CDR3 spans 14 amino acids. From germline, CDR1 is SEHNR and CDR2 FQNEAQ (reference sequence). Unmatched junction bases numbered 3, after V lost 3 bases and J lost 2 bases. CDR3 residues: CASSFPGQQETQYF. In DNA, the CDR3 is TGTGCCAGCAGCTTCCCGGGACAGCAAGAGACCCAGTACTTC.

The chain has TRBV9 and TRBJ2-1; maybe TRBD2 (6 bases). CDR3 size: 17 residues. Between the trimmed V and J ends, which lost 0 bases and 0 bases, there was a span of 13 bases. Germline lookup yields CDR1 SGDLS and CDR2 YYNGEE. The CDR3 loop is CASSVGLAESSYNEQFF. The CDR3 bases are TGTGCCAGCAGCGTAGGGTTAGCGGAGAGCTCCTACAATGAGCAGTTCTTC.

The CDR3 coding sequence is TGCAGCGTTGCATTCGAACAGGCGCCTGTCAACTATGGCTACACCTTC. Protein product: CSVAFEQAPVNYGYTF. The V call is TRBV29-1, the J call TRBJ1-2; tentatively, D is TRBD1 (5 bases). Trimming cost V 4 bases and J 2 bases, with 20 bases left between them. Germline loops: CDR1 SQVTM, CDR2 ANQGSEA. The CDR3 is made up of 16 amino acids. The variable domain in full, completed from reference TRBV29-1 and TRBJ1-2, reads SAVISQKPSRDICQRGTSLTIQCQVDSQVTMMFWYRQQPGQSLTLIATANQGSEATYESGFVIDKFPISRPNLTFSTLTVSNMSPEDSSIYLCSVAFEQAPVNYGYTFGSGTRLTVV.

V usage is TRBV7-9 and J usage is TRBJ2-1, with a weak D call TRBD2 (5 bases). Trimming took 1 base from V and 9 from J, leaving 16 bases between them. The CDR3 consists of 15 residues. Germline V gene data show CDR1 as SEHNR and CDR2 as FQNEAQ (reference sequence). CDR3 protein: CASSLGVRGLGEQFF. CDR3 nucleotide sequence: TGTGCCAGCAGCTTAGGGGTTCGGGGTTTAGGTGAGCAGTTCTTC.

The genes are TRBV20-1 and TRBJ2-1; D unclear. The CDR3 consists of 11 residues. V gave up 1 base and J gave up 16 bases, with 14 bases separating them. The V gene's germline CDR1 is DFQATT and CDR2 SNEGSKA (reference sequence). CDR3 in DNA: TGCAGTGCTAGAGTTCCGGCTAGTCTTTTCTTC. Translating it yields CSARVPASLFF.

This chain joins TRBV14 and TRBJ2-1; TRBD2 is a possible D gene (6 bases). The CDR3 loop spans 17 amino acids. CDR1 and CDR2 (germline): SGHDN, FVKESK. V was pared by 1 base and J by 0 bases, with 13 bases between. The CDR3 DNA is TGTGCCAGCAGCCAAGGTGGCGGGACTGGCTCCTACAATGAGCAGTTCTTC. This encodes CASSQGGGTGSYNEQFF.

The rearrangement links TRBV29-1 to TRBJ2-3; the D is unclear. This CDR3 contains 13 residues. Trimming pared 3 bases from V and 2 bases from J, leaving 9 bases between. CDR1 and CDR2 from the germline V gene are SQVTM and ANQGSEA. The CDR3 spells CSVESVSTDTQYF. The CDR3 nucleotides are TGCAGCGTTGAGTCGGTTTCCACAGATACGCAGTATTTT.

The rearrangement uses TRBV28 and TRBJ2-5; 8 nucleotides agree with TRBD1. Per germline, CDR1 MDHEN and CDR2 SYDVKM. Germline trimming cut 3 bases from V and 10 bases from J; bases unmatched to any gene: 16. CDR3 length: 16 residues. The CDR3 sequence is CASSFSVARGRPFQYF. For the CDR3, the DNA is TGTGCCAGCAGTTTTTCCGTGGCCAGGGGGCGGCCATTCCAGTACTTC.